The rows below give T cell receptor beta chains drawn from one sample of a study of beta chain features in type 1 diabetes. Measured with immunoSEQ multiplex PCR; TCRdb has only the in-frame clones, and not every one. The sample holds 400,000 to 500,000 clones, approximately 15% seen once. Material for sequencing was naive CD4+ T cells from blood. Receptors originate from a man younger than 45 in good health. Each CDR3 is given with its conserved first and last residue. A D gene is named only where the DNA matches it firmly. Where a row states a size, it is once, few, many or the class of an expanded clone; other rows omit it.

V	size	J	D	CDR3	DNA
TRBV9	few	TRBJ2-3	NA	CASSVKLSWDTQYF	TGTGCCAGCAGCGTAAAGCTATCCTGGGATACGCAGTATTTT
TRBV7-2	NA	TRBJ2-2	TRBD2	CASRHSGANTGELFF	TGTGCCAGCAGACATAGCGGGGCGAACACCGGGGAGCTGTTTTTT
TRBV9	few	TRBJ2-5	NA	CASSVGGVSQETQYF	TGTGCCAGCAGCGTCGGAGGCGTATCTCAAGAGACCCAGTACTTC
TRBV7-2	NA	TRBJ1-5	NA	CASSLDGVNQPQHF	TGTGCCAGCAGCTTGGACGGAGTCAATCAGCCCCAGCATTTT
TRBV7-9	few	TRBJ2-4	TRBD1	CASSLATGGKNIQYF	TGTGCCAGCAGCTTAGCCACAGGGGGCAAAAACATTCAGTACTTC
TRBV29-1	few	TRBJ1-3	NA	CSVDGSGNTIYF	TGCAGCGTTGATGGCTCTGGAAACACCATATATTTT
TRBV28	NA	TRBJ1-1	NA	CVTGMNTEAFF	TGTGTTACCGGGATGAACACTGAAGCTTTCTTT
TRBV11-2	few	TRBJ2-2	TRBD2	CASSFSGTSNTGELFF	TGTGCCAGCAGCTTCAGCGGGACTTCGAACACCGGGGAGCTGTTTTTT
TRBV7-2	NA	TRBJ2-3	TRBD2	CASSLGERGQYF	TGTGCCAGCAGCCTAGGGGAGCGGGGGCAGTATTTT
TRBV6-5	NA	TRBJ2-5	NA	CASSRGILETQYF	TGTGCCAGCAGTCGAGGGATTCTAGAGACCCAGTACTTC
TRBV7-2	NA	TRBJ2-5	NA	CASSLVLQTQYF	TGTGCCAGCAGCTTAGTATTACAGACCCAGTACTTC
TRBV18	NA	TRBJ2-7	NA	CASSPIQGVHEQYF	TGTGCCAGCTCACCAATACAGGGAGTCCACGAGCAGTACTTC
TRBV30	few	TRBJ2-3	TRBD2	CAWSRGLPGEDTQYF	TGTGCCTGGAGTAGGGGACTACCAGGCGAGGATACGCAGTATTTT
TRBV7-2	NA	TRBJ1-2	TRBD1	CASSLTGVAGYGYTF	TGTGCCAGCAGCCTAACAGGGGTTGCGGGCTATGGCTACACCTTC
TRBV7-6	few	TRBJ1-5	NA	CASSLSFGQPQHF	TGTGCCAGCAGCTTGTCTTTTGGACAGCCCCAGCATTTT
TRBV4-3	NA	TRBJ1-2	TRBD1	CASSQVHRGRDGYTF	TGCGCCAGCAGCCAAGTCCACAGGGGACGGGATGGCTACACCTTC
TRBV7-9	NA	TRBJ1-1	NA	CASSSRQDKAFF	TGTGCCAGCAGCTCCCGACAGGACAAAGCTTTCTTT
TRBV29-1	NA	TRBJ2-3	NA	CSVEERATTQYF	TGCAGCGTTGAAGAAAGGGCCACTACGCAGTATTTT
TRBV10-3	NA	TRBJ2-1	NA	CAISEWIRDDLNEQFF	TGTGCCATCAGTGAATGGATTAGGGATGATCTCAATGAGCAGTTCTTC
TRBV5-4	NA	TRBJ2-2	NA	CASSLGSAGELFF	TGTGCCAGCAGCTTGGGAAGCGCCGGGGAGCTGTTTTTT
TRBV10-3	many	TRBJ2-5	NA	CAMGTQYF	TGTGCCATGGGGACCCAGTACTTC
TRBV7-2	few	TRBJ2-1	NA	CASSSYVGDTYNEQFF	TGTGCCAGCAGCTCTTATGTGGGGGACACTTACAATGAGCAGTTCTTC
TRBV10-3	many	TRBJ2-1	NA	CAISEPVLGEQFF	TGTGCCATCAGTGAGCCAGTTCTGGGGGAGCAGTTCTTC
TRBV20-1	few	TRBJ1-2	NA	CSARLGNGYTF	TGCAGTGCTAGATTGGGAAATGGCTACACCTTC
TRBV7-8	NA	TRBJ2-5	NA	CASSLAGRFQETQYF	TGTGCCAGCAGCTTAGCTGGGAGGTTCCAAGAGACCCAGTACTTC
TRBV7-8	once	TRBJ2-5	TRBD2	CASSLGRLAGDYQETQYF	TGTGCCAGCAGCTTAGGAAGACTAGCGGGGGACTACCAAGAGACCCAGTACTTC